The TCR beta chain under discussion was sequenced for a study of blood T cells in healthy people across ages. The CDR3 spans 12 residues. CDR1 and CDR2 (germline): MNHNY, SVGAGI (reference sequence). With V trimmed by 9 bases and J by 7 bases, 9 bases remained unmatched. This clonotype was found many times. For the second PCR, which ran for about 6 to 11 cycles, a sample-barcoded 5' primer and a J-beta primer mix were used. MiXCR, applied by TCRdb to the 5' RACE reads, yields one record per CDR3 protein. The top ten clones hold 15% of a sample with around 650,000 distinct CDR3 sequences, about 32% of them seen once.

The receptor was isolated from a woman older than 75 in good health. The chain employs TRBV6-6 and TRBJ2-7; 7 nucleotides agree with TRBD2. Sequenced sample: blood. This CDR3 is CASAGDYGEQYF. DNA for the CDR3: TGTGCCAGTGCGGGGGACTATGGGGAGCAGTACTTC.